Following are 2 T cell receptor beta chains from one sample sequenced in a study of a mutant IDH1 vaccine in newly diagnosed glioma. Only in-frame clones appear in the TCRdb table, and some are missing; sequencing was by immunoSEQ multiplex PCR. The sample holds tens of thousands of clones, around 92% seen once. The antigens these receptors bind are not known. Time point indicated: week 35, safety follow-up. Vaccine doses each comprised 300 ug of mutant IDH1 20-mer peptide, with topical imiquimod. The specimen was PBMCs, collected from a glioma patient whose treatment included an IDH1 peptide vaccine. Source of these receptors: a man aged 50 to 60 with glioma.

The J gene is TRBJ1-1, the V gene TRBV10-3; 8 bases map to TRBD1. Trimming took 8 bases from V and 4 from J; bases not matched to a gene: 15. CDR1 is ENHRY, CDR2 SYGVKD, per germline. The CDR3 covers 16 residues. The CDR3 bases are TGTGCCATCGGGTCCGGGACAGGCGAGTTCCCCACTGAAGCTTTCTTT. Its protein product is CAIGSGTGEFPTEAFF.

CDR3 residues: CAISRANTGELFF. The DNA for the CDR3 is TGTGCCATCAGCCGCGCGAACACCGGGGAGCTGTTTTTT. V and J are TRBV10-3 and TRBJ2-2; D not resolved. V gave up 6 bases and J gave up 0 bases, with 5 bases separating them. Germline CDR1 ENHRY, CDR2 SYGVKD. The CDR3 covers 13 residues.